This T cell receptor beta chain is drawn from a study of graft-versus-host responses after intestinal transplantation. From germline, CDR1 is SGDLS and CDR2 YYNGEE. The CDR3 spans 15 residues. The J segment lost 4 bases and the V segment lost 4 bases, leaving 4 bases of the junction unmatched. Profiled with immunoSEQ multiplex PCR; TCRdb holds only in-frame clones, not every one. Of tens of thousands of clones listed, around 80% are singletons. General study points: GvH clones surfaced in recipient marrow, some emerging earlier in ileum or blood.

Turning to this clone: Antigen specificity is unknown.

The sample here was unstimulated CD8+ T cells sorted from spleen or lymph node cells, taken before transplant. The source is a human donor who was the organ donor for an intestinal transplant. This rearrangement joins TRBV9 to TRBJ2-2; 10 bases match TRBD2. The CDR3 protein is CASSPSGRGTGELFF. The CDR3 DNA is TGTGCCAGCAGCCCTAGCGGGAGAGGCACCGGGGAGCTGTTTTTT.